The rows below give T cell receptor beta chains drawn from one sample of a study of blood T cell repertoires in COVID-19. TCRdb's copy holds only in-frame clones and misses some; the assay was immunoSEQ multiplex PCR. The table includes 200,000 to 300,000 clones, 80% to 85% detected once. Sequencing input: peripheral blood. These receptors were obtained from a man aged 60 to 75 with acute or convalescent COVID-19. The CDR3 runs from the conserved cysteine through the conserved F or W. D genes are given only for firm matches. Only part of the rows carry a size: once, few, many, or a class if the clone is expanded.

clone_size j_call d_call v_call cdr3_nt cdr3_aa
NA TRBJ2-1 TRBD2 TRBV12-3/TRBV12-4 TGTGCCAGCCGCGGGGGGGGGAGTGAGCAGTTCTTC CASRGGGSEQFF
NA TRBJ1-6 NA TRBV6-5 TGTGCCAGCAGTTACGGCGGACAGTATTCACCCCTCCACTTT CASSYGGQYSPLHF
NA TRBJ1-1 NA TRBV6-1 TGTGCCAGCAGAACCCAACAGGACTCCGGGGGTGAAGCTTTCTTT CASRTQQDSGGEAFF
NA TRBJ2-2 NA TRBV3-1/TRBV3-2 TGTGCCAGCAGCCAAGGCAGGTCAAACACCGGGGAGCTGTTTTTT CASSQGRSNTGELFF
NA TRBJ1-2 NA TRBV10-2 TGCGCCAGCAGCGCGACCGGGACACTAAACTATGGCTACACCTTC CASSATGTLNYGYTF
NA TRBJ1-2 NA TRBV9 TGTGCCAGCAGCTTTTCGGGCAGGGAGGACTATGGCTACACCTTC CASSFSGREDYGYTF
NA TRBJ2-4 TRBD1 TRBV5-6 TGTGCCAGCAGCTTGACCGGGACAGCAAACATTCAGTACTTC CASSLTGTANIQYF
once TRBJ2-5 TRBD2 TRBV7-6 TGTGCCAGCACCCTGCTAGCGGGGGCCAAAGAGACCCAGTACTTC CASTLLAGAKETQYF
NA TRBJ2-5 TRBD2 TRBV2 TGTGCCAGCAGTGAGGGGGGGATCCAGGGCAAAGAGACCCAGTACTTC CASSEGGIQGKETQYF
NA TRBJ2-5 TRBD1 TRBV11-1 TGTGCCAGCAGCTTAGCCCGGACAGGGAACCAAGAGACCCAGTACTTC CASSLARTGNQETQYF
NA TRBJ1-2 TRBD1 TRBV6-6 TGTGCCAGCAGTTACACACAGGGGGCTGCCTATGGCTACACCTTC CASSYTQGAAYGYTF
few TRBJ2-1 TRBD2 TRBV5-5 TGTGCCAGCAGCTTGGCAGGGACTAGCGGACACAATGAGCAGTTCTTC CASSLAGTSGHNEQFF
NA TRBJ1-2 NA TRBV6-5 TGTGCCAGCAAGTCAGGGCCTGGGTATGGCTACACCTTC CASKSGPGYGYTF
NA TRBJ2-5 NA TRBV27 TGTGCCAGCAGTCCCTCCGCGGCTAACCAAGAGACCCAGTACTTC CASSPSAANQETQYF
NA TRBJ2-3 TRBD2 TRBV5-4 TGTGCCAGCAGCTTGTCCGGGGGGGCATCAGATACGCAGTATTTT CASSLSGGASDTQYF
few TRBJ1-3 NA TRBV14 TGTGCCAGCAGACGGACAAGCTCTGGAAACACCATATATTTT CASRRTSSGNTIYF
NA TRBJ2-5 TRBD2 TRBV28 TGTGCCAGCATCCCTAGCGGGATAGCGGCGATTCAAGAGACCCAGTACTTC CASIPSGIAAIQETQYF
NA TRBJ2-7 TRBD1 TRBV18 TGTGCCAGCTCACCACGGGAGGGACAGGGCCCCACAGGGCAGTACTTC CASSPREGQGPTGQYF
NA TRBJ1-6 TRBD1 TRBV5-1 TGCGCCAGCAGCCTCGGGGGACAGGATCGATCACCCCTCCACTTT CASSLGGQDRSPLHF
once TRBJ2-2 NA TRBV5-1 TGCGCCAGCAGCTTCACAGGGTCGGACACCGGGGAGCTGTTTTTT CASSFTGSDTGELFF
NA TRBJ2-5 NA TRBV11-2 TGTGCCAGCAGCTTAGTCACAGGGTCGGGCCAAGAGACCCAGTACTTC CASSLVTGSGQETQYF
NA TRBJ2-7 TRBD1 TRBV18 TGTGCCAGCACGTCCGGGACAGGTCACTACGAGCAGTACTTC CASTSGTGHYEQYF
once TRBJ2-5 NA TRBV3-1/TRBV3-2 TGTGCCAGCAGCCAAGGTGGGGGCTACCAAGAGACCCAGTACTTC CASSQGGGYQETQYF
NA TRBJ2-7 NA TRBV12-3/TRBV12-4 TGTGCCAGCAGTTCATTGAACAGGGACGAGCAGTACTTC CASSSLNRDEQYF
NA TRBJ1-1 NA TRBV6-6 TGTGCCAGCCGGGAAGGGAACACTGAAGCTTTCTTT CASREGNTEAFF
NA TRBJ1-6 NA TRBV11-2 TGTGCCAGCAGCCCGGGACAATCCTCCTATAATTCACCCCTCCACTTT CASSPGQSSYNSPLHF
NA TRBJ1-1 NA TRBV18 TGTGCCAGCTCAGTACAAGTCATGAACACTGAAGCTTTCTTT CASSVQVMNTEAFF
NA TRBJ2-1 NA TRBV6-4 TGTGCCAGCAGTGACTCACTTTGCCTAGCGCTGCGACAGTTCTTC CASSDSLCLALRQFF
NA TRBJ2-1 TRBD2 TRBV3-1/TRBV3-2 TGTGCCAGCAGCCCTGGACTAGGTCCAAACAATGAGCAGTTCTTC CASSPGLGPNNEQFF
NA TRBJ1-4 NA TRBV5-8 TGTGCCAGCAGTCCCGGGTCGAAGCCCATAAATGAAAAACTGTTTTTT CASSPGSKPINEKLFF
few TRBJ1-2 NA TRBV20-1 TGCAGTGCTAGTTTGGGGGCTAGTGGCGGCTACACCTTC CSASLGASGGYTF
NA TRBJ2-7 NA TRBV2 TGTGCCAGCAGTGCCGCGTTACTTTACGAGCAGTACTTC CASSAALLYEQYF
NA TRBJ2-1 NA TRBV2 TGTGCCAGCAGTGATGAAGCGGGCGGCCCGCGGTTCTTC CASSDEAGGPRFF
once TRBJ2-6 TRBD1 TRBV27 TGTGCCAGCAGTAAGTCCGGGACAGGGCTCTCTGGGGCCAACGTCCTGACTTTC CASSKSGTGLSGANVLTF
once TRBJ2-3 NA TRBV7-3 TGTGCCAGCAGCTTAAGGGGCAGGGCTTTCCCAGATACGCAGTATTTT CASSLRGRAFPDTQYF
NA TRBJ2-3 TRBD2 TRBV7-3 TGTGCCAGCAGCTTAACGTCGAGCGGGACTAGCTTCACAGATACGCAGTATTTT CASSLTSSGTSFTDTQYF
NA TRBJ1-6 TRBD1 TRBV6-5 TGTGCCAGCAACCCGACAGGGTTTGATTCACCCCTCCACTTT CASNPTGFDSPLHF
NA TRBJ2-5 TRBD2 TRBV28 TGTGCCAGCAGCCTGGCTACTAGCGGACGAGAGACCCAGTACTTC CASSLATSGRETQYF
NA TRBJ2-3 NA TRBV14 TGTGCCAGCAGCCAAGTGACAGGGAGGTCAGATACGCAGTATTTT CASSQVTGRSDTQYF
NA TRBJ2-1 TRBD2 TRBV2 TGTGCCAGCAGGCGGGGGGGAGAATGGTACAATGAGCAGTTCTTC CASRRGGEWYNEQFF
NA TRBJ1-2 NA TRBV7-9 TGTGCCAGCAGCTTAGCGGGGGGGCAGCCTAGCGGCTACACCTTC CASSLAGGQPSGYTF
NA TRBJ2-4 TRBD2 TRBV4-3 TGCGCCAGCAGCCAACTAGCGGGAACGAGCAAAAACATTCAGTACTTC CASSQLAGTSKNIQYF
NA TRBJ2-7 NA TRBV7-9 TGTGCCAGCAGCTCTGAGATCTACGAGCAGTACTTC CASSSEIYEQYF
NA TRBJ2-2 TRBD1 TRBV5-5 TGTGCCAGCAGCTGGGCCTTAGGACAGGGATACACCGGGGAGCTGTTTTTT CASSWALGQGYTGELFF
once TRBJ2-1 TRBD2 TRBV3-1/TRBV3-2 TGTGCCAGCAGCCAAGAAGCCAGCGGGAGGGCACGGGAGCAGTTCTTC CASSQEASGRAREQFF
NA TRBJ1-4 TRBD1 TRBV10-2 TGCGCCAGCAGGGATACAGGGGTGGCTGAAAAACTGTTTTTT CASRDTGVAEKLFF
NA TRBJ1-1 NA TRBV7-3 TGTGCCAGCAGCTTAACGGCGGGGGCTGGCGGCACTGAAGCTTTCTTT CASSLTAGAGGTEAFF
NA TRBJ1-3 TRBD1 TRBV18 TGTGCCAGCTCACCATTTCGACAGGGGAGCTCTGGAAACACCATATATTTT CASSPFRQGSSGNTIYF
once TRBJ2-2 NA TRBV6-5 TGTGCCAGCAGTTACGGGACAACGAACACCGGGGAGCTGTTTTTT CASSYGTTNTGELFF
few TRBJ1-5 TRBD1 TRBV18 TGTGCCAGCTCACCGACAGGGGATAGCAATCAGCCCCAGCATTTT CASSPTGDSNQPQHF
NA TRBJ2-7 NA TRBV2 TGTGCCAGCAGCCCCTACTGGGAGCAGTACTTC CASSPYWEQYF
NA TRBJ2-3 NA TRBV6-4 TGTGCCAGCAGTGACCCACGCTACAGGATAGGGCACACAGATACGCAGTATTTT CASSDPRYRIGHTDTQYF
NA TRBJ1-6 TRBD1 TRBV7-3 TGTGCCAGCAGCCCCGGGACAGGGCTAAATTCACCCCTCCACTTT CASSPGTGLNSPLHF
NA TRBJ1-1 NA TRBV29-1 TGCAGCGTTAACTCCCAGGCGCTGAACACTGAAGCTTTCTTT CSVNSQALNTEAFF